The T cell receptor (beta chain) described here comes from a study of blood T cell repertoires in COVID-19 (TCRdb year 2020). About the full investigation: Samples from collaborators originated in the United States, Italy and Spain and spanned both the acute and convalescent phases of COVID-19. The prospective study material was composed of cDNA or gDNA derived from T cells, B-cell-depleted T cells, or PBMCs. Subjects who had been exposed to COVID-19, were actively infected with it, or had recovered from it provided the deeply sampled blood TCRbeta repertoires that made up the dataset. A freely available public database, intended as a resource for researchers studying the immune response to SARS-CoV-2, is where the repertoires were released. The samples were drawn from the first 160 participants of the ongoing ImmuneRACE study and from about 1,200 subjects provided by 6 global collaborators. Sample metadata almost always included a de-identified subject ID, COVID-19 status, age in years and sex. Where HLA class I and class II types were available, the types were taken from metadata supplied by the sample provider, not from assay-based typing. The study at large found these results: Clinical and demographic metadata were provided uncurated, with the amount varying by source and participant.

Comments on this clone: Its antigen is currently not known. Per-base qualities were not stored, and no clone one base away is much larger.

One collaborating source in Seattle enrolled patients during active infection and followed them longitudinally through the course of disease. Whole blood was collected in K2EDTA tubes by collaborating institutions according to the institutions' own protocols. For TCRbeta analysis, collaborators shipped samples as frozen whole blood, isolated PBMCs, or DNA extracted from either of those sample types. TCRbeta CDR3 regions were amplified from genomic DNA by means of the immunoSEQ Assay, a bias-controlled multiplex PCR. The authors processed their data as follows. The number of nucleated cells in each sample was estimated from the amplification of reference gene primers within the assay. To quantify the absolute abundance of each unique TCRbeta CDR3 rearrangement, sequence reads were collapsed and filtered. For each sample, productive Simpson clonality was calculated by taking the square root of Simpson's diversity index across productive rearrangements. Drawn from immuneACCESS, this table holds only the in-frame rearrangements with V and J called that TCRdb kept. Clones are partly lost; checked studies trace under half to an unresolved V gene and leave the rest unexplained. The V and J calls and the clone size are those of that table, but D and trimming were determined from the DNA. In this sample the table shows 95,000 to 150,000 clones, 75% to 90% of which occur a single time. About 3% of the sample is held by the ten biggest clonotypes.

V lost 6 bases and J lost 5 bases; the stretch between them is 13 bases long. The CDR3 spans 13 residues, from the cysteine through the phenylalanine. Only the CDR3 portion is preserved as DNA: 39 bases, with reading frame beginning at the first base. The clonotype comes from a woman of 80 years or more with COVID-19, enrolled during active disease. The sample taken for sequencing was peripheral blood. This sequence uses TRBV12-3 or TRBV12-4 and TRBJ2-5, and possibly TRBD2, on 6 matching bases. The CDR3 protein: CASSQTSFETQYF. Read as DNA, the sequence is TGTGCCAGCAGCCAGACTAGTTTCGAGACCCAGTACTTC.